This TCR beta chain is from a study of cytomegalovirus exposure and HLA in healthy donors (dated by TCRdb to the late 2010s). Regarding the complete study: An earlier analysis of approximately 640 of the donors reported 250 to 300 Gb of sequence data and roughly 110 million unique TCR beta sequences from approximately 180 million T cells. An early release covering roughly 600 HLA-typed donors comprised approximately 300 gigabases of sequencing data and approximately 85 million unique TCR sequences. Among the roughly 390 genotyped donors, around 81% belonged to the genetic ancestry cluster associated with self-reported Caucasian donors. The study aimed to test whether signatures of past pathogen exposure could be identified by cataloging public T cell receptors. The study profiled the T cell repertoires of fewer than 850 subjects by immunosequencing and related them to cytomegalovirus serostatus. In addition to the first cohort of 666 subjects, a separate validation cohort of 120 different subjects was used. To predict cytomegalovirus infection status, the study combined high-throughput TCR immunosequencing, statistical association of individual TCRs with disease status, and machine learning. A later analysis re-examined previously published TCR beta repertoires from about 670 donors and added high-resolution HLA genotyping to investigate patterns of TCR occurrence. Rather than using new phenotypic data, the later analysis identified candidate immune exposures from TCR beta sequences and from how often those sequences occurred across donors. An earlier analysis of fewer than 750 of the donors used high-throughput TCR beta sequencing to judge whether each TCR beta V gene segment behaved as functional or pseudogenic. Donor age, sex, ethnicity and CMV serostatus were compiled together with the repertoire data. Genome-wide SNP genotypes for about 65% of the 666 donors were used in a later genetic analysis, which treated that subset as a discovery cohort. Every repertoire in the discovery cohort had been generated on one and the same sequencing platform. Class I and class II HLA loci were covered by the typing at four-digit resolution. Typing coverage varied by locus: roughly 620-640 donors for A, B, C, DRB1 and DQB1; roughly 560 for DQA1; about 570 for DPA1; around 490 for DPB1. Four to six DR-DQ haplotypes were handled as single units for association and clustering, since linkage in the cohort was strong. On average, over 200,000 unique TCR beta nucleotide sequences were sequenced per donor among fewer than 500 genotyped donors of the cohort, with around 19% of those sequences being non-productive.

CDR1 SEHNR and CDR2 FQNEAQ are derived from the germline V gene (reference sequence). The CDR3 runs 14 residues from the cysteine to the phenylalanine. Just CDR3 DNA is preserved here, 42 bases in frame from base 1. A distance of 10 bases separates the germline ends of V and J, which lose 5 bases and 0 bases respectively. Preparation of the library involved the immunoSEQ multiplex PCR assay. For the multiplex PCR, a mixture combining 60 forward primers for TCR Vbeta segments and 13 reverse primers for TCR Jbeta segments was used. Amplification of the CDR3 region of rearranged TCR beta genes was performed with a multiplex PCR assay on genomic DNA. Amplified TCR beta libraries were sequenced as 87-base-pair reads on the Illumina HiSeq System. On the study's bioinformatics: In a later analysis, some 80 million unique TCR beta chains were counted across the roughly 610 repertoires, and approximately 9.9 million of these chains were shared by at least two donors. Raw reads were error-corrected and collapsed into unique sequences with a nearest-neighbor algorithm that merged closely related sequences to remove PCR and sequencing errors. CDR3 sequences were aligned to IMGT reference sequences to assign V, D and J gene segments. For a sequence to be retained, a match of at least six nucleotides was required to both a V gene segment and a J gene segment. Rearrangements were classified as productive when the CDR3 lacked stop codons and remained in frame with V and J, and all other rearrangements were classified as non-productive. Following IMGT convention, CDR3 was defined as the stretch from the second conserved V-encoded cysteine up to the conserved J-encoded phenylalanine. The earlier analysis of about 620 of the donors excluded sequences that lacked an unambiguous match to a single V gene segment. An earlier analysis of 450 to 650 of the donors called V segments functional above 56.7% productive rearrangements and segregating when the between-donor standard deviation exceeded 5%. To diagnose cytomegalovirus status from the catalog of TCR beta chain sequences, a statistical classification framework was built. In a later analysis, V and J genes were assigned by comparing TCR nucleotide sequences against IMGT/GENE-DB human TR gene sequences. In a later analysis, CDR3 sequences and most-parsimonious VDJ recombination scenarios were assigned using the TCRdist pipeline. In a later analysis, each TCR beta chain was defined by its CDR3 amino acid sequence together with its V-gene family, and reads lacking a unique V-gene family were excluded. To address suspected cross-contamination and a sequencing artifact, a later analysis removed roughly 580 highly shared, low-generation-probability nucleotide sequences. In a later analysis, a clonal expansion index was calculated for each public chain from normalized within-repertoire ranks of inferred template counts. In a later analysis, generation probabilities were computed using a VDJ recombination model fitted to out-of-frame rearrangements, and the results were checked against IGoR. In a later analysis, hypergeometric tests were used to score TCR-TCR, TCR-HLA and TCR-CMV co-occurrence, with a repertoire-size bias correction applied to TCR pairs. False discovery rates were estimated in a later analysis by permuting HLA or CMV assignments 20 times. In a later analysis, co-occurring TCRs were grouped using DBSCAN, and TCRdist sequence similarity was added for clustering within HLA-allele-positive subsets. Co-occurrence clustering excluded repertoires with fewer than 30,000 or more than 120,000 public chains, plus five with anomalous nucleotide sharing. TCRdb mirrors the immuneACCESS table, restricted to in-frame sequences. Some clones are absent from its copies; in checked studies, under half trace to an unresolved V gene, and the reason for the others is unknown. Clone size and V and J calls were adopted from that table, with D and trimming inferred from the DNA. For this sample there are about 98,000 clones; 80% to 85% appear just once. Of the sample, about 1.5% is held by the ten largest clones.

This clone was seen more than once but under ten times. The clone's antigen remains unknown. No much larger clonotype is one base removed from it; base qualities were not supplied. The full study reports these points: Because some donors lacked HLA typing at each locus, the association tests relied only on the typed subset. Three of the identified cytomegalovirus-associated TCR beta chains were confirmed in vitro to be specific for cytomegalovirus antigens. Some IMGT-functional V segments, including TRBV6-2 and TRBV6-3, could not be told apart with the 87-base-pair reads, so those segments were excluded. A cluster of highly shared sequence variants was judged likely to represent a technical artifact of the sequencing pipeline. A total of about 150 TCR beta chains were listed by the study as associated with cytomegalovirus. A later analysis found that TCR association rates varied across HLA loci, with DRB1 alleles showing the most associated TCRs and HLA-C alleles the fewest. Strong co-occurrence of HLA alleles, especially DR and DQ, made assigning TCR associations to individual alleles difficult. At a false discovery rate of 0.05, a later analysis linked approximately 18,000 TCR beta sequences to specific HLA alleles. In a later genetic analysis, fewer N-insertions in productive TCRs were reported among donors in an Asian-associated ancestry cluster than the roughly 640-donor mean. Correlated functional status among segregating V segments might reflect linkage disequilibrium, but an unknown experimental factor could not be ruled out. A further reported finding was that TCR beta sequences accurately predicted the HLA-A and HLA-B alleles for most subjects in the first cohort. Compared with equally common non-associated chains, HLA-associated TCR beta chains in a later analysis were more clonally expanded and had lower generation probabilities. In a later genetic analysis, a missense DCLRE1C variant was associated with V-gene and J-gene trimming of TCR beta chains, and the association was replicated in an independent cohort. The presence/absence analyses assumed that sequencing depth was roughly uniform across donors, and that assumption may not be true. This cohort had only TCR beta chains sequenced, and the lack of alpha or paired-chain data limited which features could be detected. A later analysis found that most CMV-associated TCR beta chains appeared HLA-restricted, with HLA associations seemingly driven largely by CMV exposure. In an earlier analysis of some 500 of the donors, most TCR beta V segments appeared in productive rearrangements about 87% or about 30% of the time, broadly matching IMGT annotations. While some public TCRs were present in many individuals, most TCR sequences turned up only very rarely across donors. CMV serostatus was the only immune exposure information available for the cohort. In both the original and validation cohorts, the classifier was reported to diagnose cytomegalovirus status with high specificity and sensitivity. According to a later analysis, parvovirus B19, influenza, CMV and Epstein-Barr virus appeared linked to several top co-occurrence clusters. According to the authors, the approach could potentially be generalized to other disease states and immunological phenotypes. The earlier analysis of 450 to 700 of the donors excluded around 17 rarely observed V segments, including chromosome 9 orphons, because counts were too low.

The cohort comprised 666 healthy bone marrow donors. At the time of sampling, every cohort member was nominally healthy, though immune exposures that went unrecorded were likely present. The donor was CMV seronegative and was included in the group of a few hundred seronegative cohort members. Each donor provided a peripheral blood sample, and peripheral blood mononuclear cells were used for TCR beta sequencing. Genomic DNA was extracted from the blood cell samples with the Qiagen DNeasy Blood Extraction Kit. Specimen: PBMCs. The receptor was isolated from a man aged 40-49 years in good health and CMV-seronegative. This chain joins TRBV7-9 to TRBJ1-2, with TRBD1 tentatively as D gene (5 bases match). The sequence in DNA is TGTGCCAGCAGCCCGGGACTGTCTAACTATGGCTACACCTTC. It is translated as CASSPGLSNYGYTF.